What follows is one T cell receptor beta chain and its context. Antigen: not known. These data originate in a study of shared clonotypes between healthy human individuals. Findings and limits, study-wide: The represented genetic and exposure-history diversity was limited by the small number of donors. Though the depth was large, rarefaction showed that sorted-subset sequencing was incomplete.

Clones were sequenced by immunoSEQ multiplex PCR, and TCRdb holds only the in-frame ones, with some missing. The sample holds about 2.3 million clones, approximately 95% seen once. With V trimmed by 0 bases and J by 3 bases, 3 bases remained unmatched. This CDR3 has 15 residues. Germline CDR1 and CDR2: SGHRS and YFSETQ. This clonotype originated in a man between 18 and 29 years old in good health. Some clones in this sample may be carry-over from other donors' samples. The genes are TRBV5-1 and TRBJ2-1; 7 nucleotides line up with TRBD2. Sequencing was done on a sample of naive CD4+ T cells from PBMCs. Described subset: CD45RA+ positively selected. The CDR3 coding sequence is TGCGCCAGCAGCTTGGAAGCGGGACTCTACAATGAGCAGTTCTTC. Translated: CASSLEAGLYNEQFF.